The clone carrying this T cell receptor (beta chain) was observed a handful of times. Documented time point: healthy volunteer bleed at 6 weeks. It was unfractionated whole blood from which total RNA was extracted. The sample is drawn from a study of human T cells and chemical hapten exposure. TCRdb re-called the RACE reads through MiXCR, storing one row per CDR3 protein. The sample consists of approximately 79,000 distinct CDR3 sequences, about 8.6% of them appearing once. CDR3 length: 14 amino acids. The V gene lost 1 base and the J gene lost 7 bases, with 8 bases spanning the gap. Germline V gene sequence: CDR1 SEHNR, CDR2 FQNEAQ (reference sequence).

The sample consisted of whole blood. The clonotype was recovered from a male donor in good health. Some clones in this sample may be carry-over from other donors' samples. This chain joins TRBV7-9 and TRBJ1-6; D is undetermined. In DNA form, the CDR3 reads TGTGCCAGCAGCTTAGAAGGTCAAAATTCACCCCTCCACTTT. It encodes CASSLEGQNSPLHF.